These 8 T cell receptor beta chains were sequenced from one sample in a study of identical twins. TCRdb processed the 5' RACE reads anew with MiXCR; each CDR3 protein has one entry. This sample has 250,000 or so distinct CDR3 sequences, with about 9% found just once. Another study also made use of these data, one on yellow fever vaccine responses in identical twins.

Sequencing was carried out using CD8+ T cells sorted from blood. The receptor set was obtained from a young woman in good health.

This clonotype was recorded at least ten times. This chain connects TRBV6-1 to TRBJ2-1; a weak D match, TRBD1 (5 bases). CDR1 MNHNS and CDR2 SASEGT come from the germline V gene. Trimming cost V 6 bases and J 9 bases, with 18 bases left between them. This CDR3 region has 14 residues. CDR3: CASSLGPLIGEQFF. The CDR3 DNA reads as TGTGCCAGCAGCCTGGGGCCCCTGATTGGTGAGCAGTTCTTC.

This clonotype was counted many times. This chain connects TRBV29-1 to TRBJ2-2; either TRBD1 or TRBD2 may fit D (6 bases each). Per the germline V gene, CDR1 is SQVTM and CDR2 is ANQGSEA. V was clipped by 4 bases and J by 3 bases, with 24 bases between them. CDR3 length: 18 amino acids. CDR3 nucleotide sequence: TGCAGCGTTGTTACGCGGGACAAGTCCCGTCCCTACACCGGGGAGCTGTTTTTT. It is translated as CSVVTRDKSRPYTGELFF.

This clonotype was counted a few times. V usage is TRBV6-5 and J usage is TRBJ2-3, with D uncertain. This CDR3 is 15 amino acids long. Trimming took off 0 bases at V and 4 bases at J, with 11 bases between the two ends. CDR1 MNHEY and CDR2 SVGAGI come from the germline V gene. The CDR3 sequence: CASSYSNPVADTQYF. The CDR3 DNA reads TGTGCCAGCAGTTACTCGAATCCTGTTGCAGATACGCAGTATTTT.

This clonotype turned up a few times. The chain links TRBV4-3 to TRBJ2-7, with a possible D match to TRBD1 (5 bases). The CDR3 runs 15 residues. Looked up from germline, CDR1 is LGHNA and CDR2 is YSLEER. The V end lost 1 base, the J end lost 1 base, and 11 bases lay between the germline ends. CDR3 loop: CASSQGVPGSYEQYF. DNA for the CDR3: TGCGCCAGCAGCCAAGGAGTACCAGGGTCCTACGAGCAGTACTTC.

The CDR3 sequence: CASSYAFLNEQYF. The CDR3 region has the DNA TGTGCCAGCAGTTACGCCTTCCTCAACGAGCAGTACTTC. The rearrangement uses TRBV6-2 or TRBV6-3 and TRBJ2-7; no reliable D call. This CDR3 has 13 amino acids. Per the germline V gene, CDR1 is MNHEY and CDR2 is SVGEGT. V lost 2 bases, J lost 5 bases, and 10 bases lay in between.

J is TRBJ2-1 and V is TRBV25-1, with TRBD1 identical over 7 bases. The CDR3 has 15 residues. V gave up 1 base and J gave up 3 bases; unmatched junction bases: 3. In germline, CDR1 is MGHDK, CDR2 SYGVNS. In DNA form, the CDR3 reads TGTGCCAGCAGTGAATCGCAGGGGGTCTACAATGAGCAGTTCTTC. Translated: CASSESQGVYNEQFF.

The V and J genes are TRBV29-1 and TRBJ1-1; a weak D match, TRBD1 (6 bases). Trimming stripped 6 bases from V and 4 bases from J, with 21 bases between. This CDR3 is 15 amino acids long. Germline values: CDR1 SQVTM, CDR2 ANQGSEA. The CDR3 DNA reads TGCAGCGTACCCGGGGCGGTCCGAGGGGGCACTGAAGCTTTCTTT. Translation: CSVPGAVRGGTEAFF. Variable domain in full (rest from reference TRBV29-1 and TRBJ1-1): SAVISQKPSRDICQRGTSLTIQCQVDSQVTMMFWYRQQPGQSLTLIATANQGSEATYESGFVIDKFPISRPNLTFSTLTVSNMSPEDSSIYLCSVPGAVRGGTEAFFGQGTRLTVV.

This clonotype was seen at least ten times. This sequence joins TRBV5-1 and TRBJ2-1; 11 nucleotides agree with TRBD2. Trimming took 3 bases from V and 2 from J; bases not matched to a gene: 10. The CDR3 runs 18 residues. Germline CDR1 is SGHRS and CDR2 is YFSETQ. CDR3 coding DNA: TGCGCCAGCAGCTGGGACCGGGAACTAGCGGGAGCCTACAATGAGCAGTTCTTC. Protein: CASSWDRELAGAYNEQFF.